This TCR beta chain was observed in a study of Graves' ophthalmopathy and Graves' hyperthyroidism. CDR1 and CDR2 from the germline V gene are LGHDT and YNNKEL (reference sequence). This CDR3 contains 17 residues. Unmatched junction bases numbered 12, after V lost 4 bases and J lost 8 bases. Study results and caveats: Ophthalmopathy could be told apart from stable hyperthyroidism by a 13-signature model (under 90% sensitivity, over 65% specificity).

Scientists amplified the TCR beta CDR3 regions from RNA transcripts. The library came from an HTBI-primed first-round RT-PCR and a second-round multiplex PCR. TCRdb re-called the multiplex PCR reads through MiXCR, storing one row per CDR3 protein. The repertoire consists of about half a million distinct CDR3 sequences, with approximately 14% occurring once and the leading ten covering about a tenth. This clonotype appeared many times. As yet, its antigen is unknown. Symptoms, serum thyroxine and TRAb, thyroid ultrasound, and orbital computed tomography formed the diagnostic basis. Fresh peripheral blood, about 10 ml, was the PBMC source.

The TCR was taken from a woman aged 25-40 years with Graves' ophthalmopathy. The sequenced material came from blood. The rearrangement uses TRBV3-1 and TRBJ1-6; TRBD1 matches 9 bases. The chain's CDR3 is CASSLKLRTGVYSPLHF. The CDR3 DNA reads TGTGCCAGCAGCCTCAAGCTTAGGACAGGGGTTTATTCACCCCTCCACTTT.